This T cell receptor (beta chain) comes out of a study (dated by TCRdb to the mid-2010s). Libraries were constructed by RT-PCR. Sequencing took place on an Illumina MiSeq. Using fastp trimming at Q25 and MiXCR clonotype assembly, TCRdb reanalyzed the public sequencing data and kept in-frame beta chains. Rows with one shared CDR3 protein collapse into an entry with the most common genes and DNA. The sample profile shows fewer than 800,000 distinct CDR3 sequences; approximately 15% of them were found once. Roughly 4% of the sample is taken by the ten largest. Germline trimming: 0 bases from V, 0 bases from J; junction bases outside gene matches: 10. CDR3 length: 19 amino acids, cysteine to phenylalanine. The only DNA kept is the CDR3, 57 bases in frame from the first base. CDR1 and CDR2, looked up from the germline V gene (reference sequence), are DFQATT and SNEGSKA. This clonotype was seen a handful of times. This receptor's antigen is unknown. Base quality data are lacking; no much larger clone is found one base away.

The rearrangement joined TRBV20-1 to TRBJ2-1; 11 of the junction bases match TRBD2. The sequence derives from a female donor in good health, serving as a healthy control. Sequenced: memory CD4+ T cells from blood. The CDR3 amino acid sequence is: CSARDDLAGGLSSYNEQFF. The base sequence is TGCAGTGCTAGAGATGATCTAGCGGGGGGACTGAGCTCCTACAATGAGCAGTTCTTC.